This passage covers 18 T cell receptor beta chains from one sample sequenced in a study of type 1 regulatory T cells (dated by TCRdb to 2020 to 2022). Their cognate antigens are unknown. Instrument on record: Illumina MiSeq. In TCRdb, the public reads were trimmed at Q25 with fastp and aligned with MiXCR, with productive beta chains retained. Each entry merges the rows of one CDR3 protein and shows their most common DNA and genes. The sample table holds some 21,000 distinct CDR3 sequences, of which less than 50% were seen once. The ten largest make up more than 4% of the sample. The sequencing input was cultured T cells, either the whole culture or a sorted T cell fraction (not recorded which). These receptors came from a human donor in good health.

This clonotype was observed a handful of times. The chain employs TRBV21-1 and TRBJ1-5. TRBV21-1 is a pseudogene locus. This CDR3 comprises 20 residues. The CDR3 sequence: CASSNPRARTDKDSNQPQHF. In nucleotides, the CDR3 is TGTGCCAGCAGCAACCCCAGGGCCCGGACCGATAAAGATAGCAATCAGCCCCAGCATTTT.

The CDR3 coding sequence is TGTGCCAGCAGTGCCCTTAGGGCCGGGGACAATACGCAGTATTTT. Translated: CASSALRAGDNTQYF. The chain recombines TRBV2 with TRBJ2-3; a possible D gene is TRBD1 (6 bases). This CDR3 is built from 15 residues. V lost 4 bases to trimming and J lost 7 bases, with 18 bases between them. Germline V gives CDR1 SNHLY, CDR2 FYNNEI.

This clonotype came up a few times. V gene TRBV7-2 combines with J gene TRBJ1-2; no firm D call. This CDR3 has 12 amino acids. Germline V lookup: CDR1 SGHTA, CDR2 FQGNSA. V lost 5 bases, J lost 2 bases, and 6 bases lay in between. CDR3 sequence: CASSPTNYGYTF. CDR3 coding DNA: TGTGCCAGCAGCCCCACAAACTATGGCTACACCTTC.

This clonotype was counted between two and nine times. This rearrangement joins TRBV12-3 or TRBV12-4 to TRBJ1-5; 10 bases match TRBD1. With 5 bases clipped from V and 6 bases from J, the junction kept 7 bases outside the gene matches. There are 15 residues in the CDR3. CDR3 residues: CASSDTDRGIQPQHF. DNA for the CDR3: TGTGCCAGCAGTGATACGGACAGGGGGATTCAGCCCCAGCATTTT.

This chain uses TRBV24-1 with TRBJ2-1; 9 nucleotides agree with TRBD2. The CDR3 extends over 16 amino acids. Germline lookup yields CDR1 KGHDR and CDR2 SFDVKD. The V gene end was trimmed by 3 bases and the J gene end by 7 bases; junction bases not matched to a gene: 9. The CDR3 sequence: CATSDPGLARMNEQFF. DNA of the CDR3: TGTGCCACCAGTGATCCTGGACTAGCGCGCATGAATGAGCAGTTCTTC.

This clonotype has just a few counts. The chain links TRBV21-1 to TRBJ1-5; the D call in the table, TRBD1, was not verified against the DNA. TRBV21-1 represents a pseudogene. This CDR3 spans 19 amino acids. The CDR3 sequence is CASSKEHLMDRENVQPQHF. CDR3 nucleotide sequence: TGTGCCAGCAGCAAAGAGCATCTTATGGACAGGGAGAATGTCCAGCCCCAGCATTTT.

For the CDR3, the DNA is TGCGCCAGCAGCCCCGGACAGGGGGCCTACGAGCAGTACTTC. It translates to CASSPGQGAYEQYF. The chain is built from TRBV5-1 and TRBJ2-7, with TRBD1 identical over 10 bases. V lost 4 bases and J lost 2; bases outside the gene matches: 3. Germline CDR1 and CDR2: SGHRS and YFSETQ. The length of the CDR3 is 14 residues.

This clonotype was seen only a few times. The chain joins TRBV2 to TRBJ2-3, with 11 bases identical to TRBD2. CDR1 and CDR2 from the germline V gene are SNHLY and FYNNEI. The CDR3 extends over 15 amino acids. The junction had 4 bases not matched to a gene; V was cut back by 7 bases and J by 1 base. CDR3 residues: CASNQGLAGTDTQYF. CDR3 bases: TGTGCCAGCAATCAGGGACTAGCGGGCACAGATACGCAGTATTTT.

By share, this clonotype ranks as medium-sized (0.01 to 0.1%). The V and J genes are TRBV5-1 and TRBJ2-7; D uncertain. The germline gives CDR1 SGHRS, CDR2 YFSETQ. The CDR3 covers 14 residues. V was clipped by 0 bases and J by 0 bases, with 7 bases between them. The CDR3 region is CASSLGGGSYEQYF. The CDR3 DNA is TGCGCCAGCAGCTTGGGAGGTGGCTCCTACGAGCAGTACTTC.

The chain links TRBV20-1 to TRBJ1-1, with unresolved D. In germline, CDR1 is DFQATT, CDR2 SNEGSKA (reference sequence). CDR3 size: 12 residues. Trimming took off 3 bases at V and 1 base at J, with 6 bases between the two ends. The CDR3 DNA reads TGCAGTGCTAGGGGCCAGAACACTGAAGCTTTCTTT. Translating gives CSARGQNTEAFF.

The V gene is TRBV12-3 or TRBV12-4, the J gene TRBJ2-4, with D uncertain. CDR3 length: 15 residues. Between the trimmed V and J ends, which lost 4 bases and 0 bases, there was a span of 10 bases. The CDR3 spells CASSYNSLAKNIQYF. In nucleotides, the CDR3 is TGTGCCAGCAGTTATAACAGCCTAGCCAAAAACATTCAGTACTTC.

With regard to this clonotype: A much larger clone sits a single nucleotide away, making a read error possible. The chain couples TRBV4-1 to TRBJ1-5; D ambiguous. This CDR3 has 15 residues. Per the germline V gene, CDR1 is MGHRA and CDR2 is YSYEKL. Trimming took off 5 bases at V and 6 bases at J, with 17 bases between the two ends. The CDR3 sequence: CASSESQFMAQPQHF. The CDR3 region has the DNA TGCGCCAGCAGCGAGTCACAATTCATGGCTCAGCCCCAGCATTTT.

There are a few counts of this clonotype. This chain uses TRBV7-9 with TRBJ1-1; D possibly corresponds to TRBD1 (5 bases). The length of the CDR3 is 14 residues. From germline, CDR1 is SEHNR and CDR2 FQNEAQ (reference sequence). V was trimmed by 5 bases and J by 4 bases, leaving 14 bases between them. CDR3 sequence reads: CASSNRAGGTEAFF. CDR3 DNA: TGTGCCAGCAGCAACCGCGCCGGGGGCACTGAAGCTTTCTTT.

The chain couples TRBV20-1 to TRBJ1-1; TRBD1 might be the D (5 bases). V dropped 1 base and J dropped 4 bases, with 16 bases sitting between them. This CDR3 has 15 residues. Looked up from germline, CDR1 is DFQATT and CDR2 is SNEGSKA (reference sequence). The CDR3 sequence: CSARGSGARITEAFF. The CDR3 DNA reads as TGCAGTGCTAGAGGCTCCGGGGCAAGGATCACTGAAGCTTTCTTT.

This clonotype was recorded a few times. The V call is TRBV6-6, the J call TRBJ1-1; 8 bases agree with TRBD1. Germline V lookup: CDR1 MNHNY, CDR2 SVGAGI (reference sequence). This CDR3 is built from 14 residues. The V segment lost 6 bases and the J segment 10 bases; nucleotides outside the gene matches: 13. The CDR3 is CASRPDRDVSGAFF. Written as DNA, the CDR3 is TGTGCCAGCAGACCGGACAGGGATGTTAGCGGAGCTTTCTTT.

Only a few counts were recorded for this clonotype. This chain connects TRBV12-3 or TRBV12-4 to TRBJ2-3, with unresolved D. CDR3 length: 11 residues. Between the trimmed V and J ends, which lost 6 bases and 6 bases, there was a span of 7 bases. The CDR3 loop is CASSRLDTQYF. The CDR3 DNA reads TGTGCCAGCAGCCGACTGGATACGCAGTATTTT.

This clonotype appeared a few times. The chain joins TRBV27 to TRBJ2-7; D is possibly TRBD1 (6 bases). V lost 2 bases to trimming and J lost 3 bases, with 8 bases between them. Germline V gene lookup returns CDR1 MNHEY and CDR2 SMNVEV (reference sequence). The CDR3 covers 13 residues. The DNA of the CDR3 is TGTGCCAGCAGTTTAAAACAGGGCTACGAGCAGTACTTC. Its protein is CASSLKQGYEQYF.

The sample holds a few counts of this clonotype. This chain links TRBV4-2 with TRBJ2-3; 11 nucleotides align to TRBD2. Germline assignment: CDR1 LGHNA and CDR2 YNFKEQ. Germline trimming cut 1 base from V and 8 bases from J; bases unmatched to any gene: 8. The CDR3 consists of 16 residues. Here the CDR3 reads CASSQVSLAGGGTQYF. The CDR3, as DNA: TGTGCCAGCAGCCAAGTGAGTCTAGCGGGGGGCGGTACGCAGTATTTT.